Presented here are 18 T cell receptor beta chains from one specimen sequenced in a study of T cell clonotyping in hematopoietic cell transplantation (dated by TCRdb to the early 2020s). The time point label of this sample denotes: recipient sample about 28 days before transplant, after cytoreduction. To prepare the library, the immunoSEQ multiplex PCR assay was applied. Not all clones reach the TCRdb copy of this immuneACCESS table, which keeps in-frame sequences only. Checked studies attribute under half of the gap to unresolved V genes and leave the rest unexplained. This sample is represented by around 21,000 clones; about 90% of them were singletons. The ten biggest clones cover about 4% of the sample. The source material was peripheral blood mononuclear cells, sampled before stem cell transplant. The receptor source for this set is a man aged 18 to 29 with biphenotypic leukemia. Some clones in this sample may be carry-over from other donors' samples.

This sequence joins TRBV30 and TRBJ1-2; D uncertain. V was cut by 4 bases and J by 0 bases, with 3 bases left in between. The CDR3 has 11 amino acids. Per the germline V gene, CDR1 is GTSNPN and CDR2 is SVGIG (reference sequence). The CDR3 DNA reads TGTGCCTGGAATGCTAACTATGGCTACACCTTC. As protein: CAWNANYGYTF. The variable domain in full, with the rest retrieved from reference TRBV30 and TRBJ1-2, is SQTIHQWPATLVQPVGSPLSLECTVEGTSNPNLYWYRQAAGRGLQLLFYSVGIGQISSEVPQNLSASRPQDRQFILSSKKLLLSDSGFYLCAWNANYGYTFGSGTRLTVV.

The CDR3 nucleotides are TGTGCCAGCAGCCTCAGCCTTGGGGAGCAGTACTTC. This codes for CASSLSLGEQYF. The chain employs TRBV5-6 and TRBJ2-7; D unresolved. In germline, CDR1 is SGHDT, CDR2 YYEEEE. The CDR3 runs 12 residues. The V and J ends lost 4 bases and 7 bases respectively, with 12 bases between them. The whole variable domain, remainder taken from reference TRBV5-6 and TRBJ2-7, is DAGVTQSPTHLIKTRGQQVTLRCSPKSGHDTVSWYQQALGQGPQFIFQYYEEEERQRGNFPDRFSGHQFPNYSSELNVNALLLGDSALYLCASSLSLGEQYFGPGTRLTVT.

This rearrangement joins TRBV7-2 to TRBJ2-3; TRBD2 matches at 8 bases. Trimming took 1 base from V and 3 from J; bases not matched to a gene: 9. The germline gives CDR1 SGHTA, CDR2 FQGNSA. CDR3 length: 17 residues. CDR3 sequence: CASSLEAGTSLTDTQYF. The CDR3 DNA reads TGTGCCAGCAGCTTAGAAGCCGGGACTAGTCTGACAGATACGCAGTATTTT.

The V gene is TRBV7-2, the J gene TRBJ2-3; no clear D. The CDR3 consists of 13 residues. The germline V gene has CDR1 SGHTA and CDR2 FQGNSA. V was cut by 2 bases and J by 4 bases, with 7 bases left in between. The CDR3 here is CASSLPPADTQYF. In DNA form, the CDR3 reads TGTGCCAGCAGCTTACCGCCAGCAGATACGCAGTATTTT.

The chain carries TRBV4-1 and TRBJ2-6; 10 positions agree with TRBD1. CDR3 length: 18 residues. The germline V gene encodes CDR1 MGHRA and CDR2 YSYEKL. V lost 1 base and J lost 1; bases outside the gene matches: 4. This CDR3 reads CASSQAEGQGSGANVLTF. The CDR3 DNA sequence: TGCGCCAGCAGCCAAGCTGAGGGACAGGGGTCTGGGGCCAACGTCCTGACTTTC.

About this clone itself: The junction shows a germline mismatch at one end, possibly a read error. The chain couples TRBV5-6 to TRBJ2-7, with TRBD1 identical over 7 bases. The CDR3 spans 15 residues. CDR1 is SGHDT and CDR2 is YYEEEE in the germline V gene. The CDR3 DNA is TGTGCCAGCAGCTTTAACTCCTTGGGAAAGGGGGCTCCACTCTTC. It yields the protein CASSFNSLGKGAPLF.

The CDR3: CASIGTGGAYGYTF. DNA of the CDR3: TGTGCCAGCATTGGGACAGGGGGCGCGTATGGCTACACCTTC. The V gene is TRBV5-6, the J gene TRBJ1-2, with 12 positions matching TRBD1. J was trimmed by 5 bases and V by 6 bases; bases with no gene match: 5. Per germline, CDR1 SGHDT and CDR2 YYEEEE. CDR3 size: 14 residues.

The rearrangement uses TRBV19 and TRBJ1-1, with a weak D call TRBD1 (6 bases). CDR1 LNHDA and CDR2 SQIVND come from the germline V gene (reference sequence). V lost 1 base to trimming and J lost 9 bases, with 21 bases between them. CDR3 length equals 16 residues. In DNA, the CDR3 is TGTGCCAGTAGTATAGGCGTGTCGGGGGCGATGTTGAAAGCTTTCTTT. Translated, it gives CASSIGVSGAMLKAFF.

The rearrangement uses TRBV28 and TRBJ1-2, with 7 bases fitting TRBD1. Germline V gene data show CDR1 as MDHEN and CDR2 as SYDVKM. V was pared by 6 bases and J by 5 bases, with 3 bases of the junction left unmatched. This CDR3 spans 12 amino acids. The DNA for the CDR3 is TGTGCCAGCAGGGCAGGGGGATATGGCTACACCTTC. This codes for CASRAGGYGYTF.

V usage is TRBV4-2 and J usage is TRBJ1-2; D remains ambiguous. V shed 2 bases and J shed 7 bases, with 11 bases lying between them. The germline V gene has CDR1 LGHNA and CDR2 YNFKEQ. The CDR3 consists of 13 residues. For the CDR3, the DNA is TGTGCCAGCAGCCAATTATTATGGGTTGGCTACACCTTC. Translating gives CASSQLLWVGYTF.

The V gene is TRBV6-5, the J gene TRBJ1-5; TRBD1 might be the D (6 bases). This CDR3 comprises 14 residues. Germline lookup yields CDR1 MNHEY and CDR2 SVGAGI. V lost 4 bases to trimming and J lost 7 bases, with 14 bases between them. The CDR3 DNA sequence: TGTGCCAGCAGTTTTTCACAGGGAGGGCAGCCCCAGCATTTT. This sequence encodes CASSFSQGGQPQHF.

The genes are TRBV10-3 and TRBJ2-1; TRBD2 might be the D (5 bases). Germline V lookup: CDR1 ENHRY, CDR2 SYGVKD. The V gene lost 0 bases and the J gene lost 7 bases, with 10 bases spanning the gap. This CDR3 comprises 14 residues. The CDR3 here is CAISESWTGNEQFF. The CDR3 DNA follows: TGTGCCATCAGTGAGTCGTGGACGGGAAATGAGCAGTTCTTC.

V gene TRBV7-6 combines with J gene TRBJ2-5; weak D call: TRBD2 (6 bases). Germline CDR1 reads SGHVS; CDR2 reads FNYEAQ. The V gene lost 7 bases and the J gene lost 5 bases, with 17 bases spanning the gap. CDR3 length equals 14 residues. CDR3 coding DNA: TGTGCCAGCACGGTAGCGGTCGCGGGGGAGACCCAGTACTTC. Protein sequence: CASTVAVAGETQYF.

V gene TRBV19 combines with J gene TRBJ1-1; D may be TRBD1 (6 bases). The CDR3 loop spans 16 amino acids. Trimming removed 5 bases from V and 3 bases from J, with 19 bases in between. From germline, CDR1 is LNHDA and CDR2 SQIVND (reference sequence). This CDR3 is CASSGTWGAYDTEAFF. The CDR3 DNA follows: TGTGCCAGTAGTGGTACATGGGGGGCGTATGACACTGAAGCTTTCTTT.

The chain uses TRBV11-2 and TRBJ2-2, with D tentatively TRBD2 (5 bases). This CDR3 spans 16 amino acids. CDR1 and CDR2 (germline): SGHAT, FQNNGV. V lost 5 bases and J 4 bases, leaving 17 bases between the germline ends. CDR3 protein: CASSGPEGPRTGELFF. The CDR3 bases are TGTGCCAGCAGCGGGCCCGAGGGCCCTCGCACCGGGGAGCTGTTTTTT.

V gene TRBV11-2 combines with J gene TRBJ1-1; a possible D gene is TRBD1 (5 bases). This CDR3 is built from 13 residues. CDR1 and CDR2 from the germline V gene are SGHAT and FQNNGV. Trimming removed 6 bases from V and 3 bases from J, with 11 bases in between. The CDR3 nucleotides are TGTGCCAGCAGTAAAGGCAGGGACACTGAAGCTTTCTTT. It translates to CASSKGRDTEAFF.

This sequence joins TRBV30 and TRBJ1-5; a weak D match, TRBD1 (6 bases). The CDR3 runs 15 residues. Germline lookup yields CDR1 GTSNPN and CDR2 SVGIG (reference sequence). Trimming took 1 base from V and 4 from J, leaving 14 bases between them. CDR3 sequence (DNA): TGTGCCTGGAGTGCCGGAGGGACAAGTAATCAGCCCCAGCATTTT. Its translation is CAWSAGGTSNQPQHF.

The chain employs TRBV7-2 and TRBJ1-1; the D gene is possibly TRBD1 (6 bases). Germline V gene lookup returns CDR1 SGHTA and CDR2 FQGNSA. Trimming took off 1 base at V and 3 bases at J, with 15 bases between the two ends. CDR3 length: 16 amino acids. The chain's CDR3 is CASSLVSGVPDTEAFF. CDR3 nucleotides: TGTGCCAGCAGCTTAGTGTCAGGGGTACCGGACACTGAAGCTTTCTTT.